This T cell receptor beta chain appears in the sequencing data of a study of a mutant IDH1 vaccine in newly diagnosed glioma listed by TCRdb under 2021. Regarding the complete study: Eight vaccinations were administered to patients in weeks 1, 3, 5, 7, 11, 15, 19 and 23, corresponding to visits V03 through V10. Vaccination started 4-6 weeks after radiotherapy alone, or was given together with temozolomide cycles in the groups whose treatment included chemotherapy. Of the roughly 31 treated patients, approximately 62% were male and approximately 40% were female, and the mean age was roughly 40 years. Before enrollment, most patients had been given radiochemotherapy with temozolomide as standard therapy, while the rest had received either radiotherapy alone or temozolomide alone. Six visits were used for peripheral blood collection: V03 (baseline), V05, V07, V10, V12 and V13. For exploratory analyses, around 23 treated patients had longitudinal TCRB deep sequencing done wherever samples were available. Broad study findings and their caveats: According to the authors, sample limitations meant that analyses of patient blood samples could not be reproduced. No apparent relationship was observed between pseudoprogression and alterations in the top peripheral T cell clonotypes detected by TCRB sequencing. PBMC samples for TCRB deep sequencing were selected based on availability. Immune responses induced by the vaccine were seen in approximately 92% of patients across multiple MHC alleles.

The label giving this sample's time point can be read as: week 5, during vaccination. Each vaccine dose was 300 ug of a 20-mer mutant IDH1 peptide in Montanide, given subcutaneously with topical imiquimod. Donors had newly diagnosed WHO grade 3 or 4 IDH1-mutant astrocytomas with loss of nuclear ATRX. The samples were drawn from NOA16, a multicentre, single-arm, open-label phase I trial in Germany that tested a mutant IDH1 peptide vaccine in humans for the first time. Genomic DNA for TCRB sequencing was isolated from EDTA blood with the DNeasy Blood and Tissue Kit. Concerning this clone itself: The antigen it recognizes is unknown. No per-base quality is available; no much larger clone lies one base away.

Libraries came from the immunoSEQ multiplex PCR assay. Following the manufacturer's protocol, the hsTCRB Kit was used to amplify rearranged TCR beta chain sequences. An Illumina MiSeq was used to sequence the TCRB libraries. The authors' analysis ran thus. The proprietary platform of the kit vendor was used for demultiplexing, trimming and gene mapping. In TCRdb, the immuneACCESS table is reduced to in-frame sequences with V and J assigned. These tables do not hold every clone; where another copy was compared, an unresolved V gene accounts for under half, and the others remain unexplained. The V and J calls and clone size are taken from that table; D and trimming were inferred from the DNA. The sample table shows fewer than 35,000 clones, and 45% to 70% are seen once. The ten most abundant clones make up approximately 11% of the sample. The sequencing used PBMCs, collected from a glioma patient whose treatment included an IDH1 peptide vaccine. This TCR came from a woman younger than 30 with glioma.

The CDR3 protein: CASSPQGAGYGYTF. The nucleotide sequence is TGTGCCAGCAGTCCACAGGGGGCGGGCTATGGCTACACCTTC. This chain joins TRBV28 to TRBJ1-2, and 9 bases in between align with TRBD1. Relative to germline, V is missing 5 bases and J is missing 4 bases, with 5 bases of the junction outside any gene match. The CDR3 runs 14 residues from the cysteine to the phenylalanine. Kept here is only the CDR3 DNA, which spans 42 bases and is read in frame from base 1. The germline V gene yields MDHEN for CDR1 and SYDVKM for CDR2.